This record concerns one T cell receptor (beta chain) sequence. The antigen is unknown. Time point in this sample: week 11, during vaccination. Each dose of the vaccine consisted of 300 ug of mutant IDH1 20-mer peptide, with topical imiquimod. The data derive from a study of a mutant IDH1 vaccine in newly diagnosed glioma. The V gene lost 2 bases and the J gene lost 5 bases, with 15 bases spanning the gap. The CDR3 loop spans 15 amino acids. Looked up from germline, CDR1 is MGHRA and CDR2 is YSYEKL. The table came from immunoSEQ multiplex PCR; TCRdb's copy has only in-frame clones and leaves some out. The data contain fewer than 65,000 clones, approximately 80% of them singletons. Study-wide results and caveats: Top peripheral T cell clonotype shifts appeared unrelated to pseudoprogression.

J is TRBJ2-5 and V is TRBV4-1; D call uncertain. This sequence was found in a man in his fifties or sixties with glioma. The material was PBMCs, obtained from a glioma patient whose treatment included an IDH1 peptide vaccine. The CDR3 bases are TGCGCCAGCAGCCAAAGATCCCTCCTCGGGGAGACCCAGTACTTC. Translating gives CASSQRSLLGETQYF.